The rows below give T cell receptor beta chains drawn from one sample of a study of shared clonotypes between healthy human individuals. The method was immunoSEQ multiplex PCR; TCRdb's version includes in-frame clones alone and lacks a portion of them. The profile shows around 1,900,000 clones, 93% of them singletons. The sequencing input was naive CD8+ T cells from PBMCs. The source of these receptors is a man younger than 35 in good health. Some clones in this sample may be carry-over from other donors' samples. CDR3s include the opening cysteine and the closing phenylalanine or tryptophan. Fields, in order: J gene, V gene, clone size, D gene, CDR3 DNA, CDR3 protein. A D gene is named only where the DNA matches it firmly. Rows may omit the clone size; those that give it use once, few, many or a size class.

TRBJ1-1 TRBV10-3 . . TGTGCCACCAAAAAGAAGGAGGGAATTATGCACACTGAAGCTTTCTTT CATKKKEGIMHTEAFF
TRBJ2-1 TRBV28 once . TGTGCCAGCAGTTTACTCGAGGGCAGGAGTAGAAATGAGCAGTTCTTC CASSLLEGRSRNEQFF
TRBJ2-2 TRBV28 . . TGTGCCAGCTGCCCCGGTTTTAACACCGGGGAGCTGTTTTTT CASCPGFNTGELFF
TRBJ1-2 TRBV9 . TRBD1 TGTGCCAGCAGCACCCGACAGGGAGGCGGCTACACCTTC CASSTRQGGGYTF
TRBJ1-1 TRBV4-1 . TRBD1 TGCGCCAGCAGCCCCGGACAGGGGGCCCCTGAAGCTTTCTTT CASSPGQGAPEAFF
TRBJ2-1 TRBV4-2 . . TGTGCCAGCAGCCAAGAGTCCGGGAGCGGCCCCTACAATGAGCAGTTCTTC CASSQESGSGPYNEQFF
TRBJ1-2 TRBV11-2 . . TGTGCCAGCAGCTTTAGTGGCATCATCGACTACACCTTC CASSFSGIIDYTF
TRBJ1-2 TRBV29-1 . . TGCAGCGTTGTCCCGGGCCCCTATGGCTACACCTTC CSVVPGPYGYTF
TRBJ1-5 TRBV13 . . TGTGCCAGCAGCCCTTCGTATAATAGCAATCAGCCCCAGCATTTT CASSPSYNSNQPQHF
TRBJ2-5 TRBV4-3 once . TGCGCCAGCAGCCAAGGTTCGGGCAGGGGTTCGCAAGAGACCCAGTACTTC CASSQGSGRGSQETQYF
TRBJ2-7 TRBV28 once . TGTGCCAGCAGTCCCAGGATACATTACGAGCAGTACTTC CASSPRIHYEQYF
TRBJ1-1 TRBV6-5 . . TGTGCCAGCAGGGAACGAAAGACCCGGACTGAAGCTTTCTTT CASRERKTRTEAFF
TRBJ2-7 TRBV6-1 . . TGTGCCAGCAGTGAAGCGAGGGTCAGGGGCTCTTCCTACGAGCAGTACTTC CASSEARVRGSSYEQYF
TRBJ1-2 TRBV5-1 . . TGCGCCAGCAGCTCTAGGGACATCGCCTATGGCTACACCTTC CASSSRDIAYGYTF
TRBJ2-2 TRBV10-3 . TRBD2 TGTGCCATCGGTAGCGGGAGGACCCTGAACACCGGGGAGCTGTTTTTT CAIGSGRTLNTGELFF
TRBJ2-7 TRBV14 . TRBD1 TGTGCCAGCAGCCAAGATGACAGGGGGGTCTCCTACGAGCAGTACTTC CASSQDDRGVSYEQYF
TRBJ2-3 TRBV5-4 once TRBD2 TGTGCCAGCAGCTTGCAGGGACTAGCGGGAGATACGCAGTATTTT CASSLQGLAGDTQYF
TRBJ1-2 TRBV5-6 . . TGTGCCAGCAGCGTGAAAGTTGCTAACTATGGCTACACCTTC CASSVKVANYGYTF
TRBJ1-1 TRBV9 . . TGTGCCAGCAGTGGGTCAGGGAGAGGTTCTGAAGCTTTCTTT CASSGSGRGSEAFF
TRBJ1-5 TRBV15 . TRBD1 TGTGCCACCAGTGAGACGACAGGGGGGGGACAGCCCCAGCATTTT CATSETTGGGQPQHF
TRBJ1-2 TRBV25-1 . TRBD1 TGTGCCAGCAGTACATCGACAGGGGGTGGCTACACCTTC CASSTSTGGGYTF
TRBJ2-7 TRBV27 . . TGTGCCAGCACCTCCACTGGCGCTCGCTCCGAGCAGTACTTC CASTSTGARSEQYF
TRBJ2-5 TRBV5-4 . TRBD2 TGTGCCAGCAGCCAACTAGCGGACCAAGAGACCCAGTACTTC CASSQLADQETQYF
TRBJ2-7 TRBV28 . . TGTGCCAGCAGGGGCAGGGCTTTCCCTTACTACGAGCAGTACTTC CASRGRAFPYYEQYF
TRBJ2-7 TRBV28 . . TGTGCCAGCAGTTTACGGATCTACGAGCAGTACTTC CASSLRIYEQYF
TRBJ2-5 TRBV28 . . TGTGCCAGCAATCAGGACAGTCAAGAGACCCAGTACTTC CASNQDSQETQYF
TRBJ2-1 TRBV18 . TRBD2 TGTGCCAGCTCACCCCCGGGACTAGCGGGAGAGAACAATGAGCAGTTCTTC CASSPPGLAGENNEQFF
TRBJ2-7 TRBV5-1 . TRBD1 TGCGCCAGCAGCTCAGCACTCCGGGACAGGGTCCCCGAGCAGTACTTC CASSSALRDRVPEQYF
TRBJ2-7 TRBV5-1 . . TGCGCCAGCAGCTTCGCCGACAGGTTAACAAAATACGAGCAGTACTTC CASSFADRLTKYEQYF
TRBJ2-7 TRBV6-5 . TRBD2 TGTGCCAGCAGTAACCTAGCGGGAGCTTCCGAGCAGTACTTC CASSNLAGASEQYF
TRBJ2-7 TRBV2 . TRBD1 TGTGCCAGCAGCGAGAGGGACAGAGTGAACGAGCAGTACTTC CASSERDRVNEQYF
TRBJ2-1 TRBV27 . . TGTGCCAGCAGTTTAGGAACAGTCTCGGCCTCCTACAATGAGCAGTTCTTC CASSLGTVSASYNEQFF
TRBJ2-3 TRBV27 . . TGTGCCAGCAGTTTATATCACGGGACTGCCGTAAAGGGAATTCGGACAGATACGCAGTATTTT CASSLYHGTAVKGIRTDTQYF
TRBJ2-7 TRBV29-1 . TRBD1 TGCAGCGTGGAAACGGGACAGCAAAGCAACGAGCAGTACTTC CSVETGQQSNEQYF
TRBJ2-7 TRBV5-8 . . TGTGCCAGCACCCCGGGAAGCTACGAGCAGTACTTC CASTPGSYEQYF
TRBJ2-1 TRBV27 . TRBD1 TGTGCCAGCAGTCTGGACAGGGGTAATGAGCAGTTCTTC CASSLDRGNEQFF
TRBJ2-7 TRBV25-1 . TRBD2 TGTGCCAGCAGCGGGGGAGCGGGAGAGGGCTACGAGCAGTACTTC CASSGGAGEGYEQYF
TRBJ2-3 TRBV6-5 . TRBD1 TGTGCCAGCAGTTACAAGGGGGCGGCCCCTATTAATACGCAGTATTTT CASSYKGAAPINTQYF
TRBJ2-1 TRBV9 . . TGTGCCAGCAGCCATTCTTTGGAGGGGAGGAATGAGCAGTTCTTC CASSHSLEGRNEQFF
TRBJ2-7 TRBV11-3 . TRBD1 TGTGCCAGCAGCTCCCGACAGGGGTCCTCCTCGGAGCAGTACTTC CASSSRQGSSSEQYF
TRBJ2-1 TRBV13 . . TGTGCCAGCAGCCCTGCAGGGGCTCGAAATGAGCAGTTCTTC CASSPAGARNEQFF
TRBJ1-2 TRBV7-6 . . TGTGCCAGCAGCTTTGCCTTGGGTGGTAGGGACTATGGCTACACCTTC CASSFALGGRDYGYTF